This T cell receptor beta chain is from a study of a mutant IDH1 vaccine in newly diagnosed glioma. V lost 0 bases, J lost 5 bases, and 20 bases lay in between. This CDR3 is 17 amino acids long. The V gene's germline CDR1 is SGHAT and CDR2 FQNNGV. Time point in this sample: week 35, safety follow-up. Each dose delivered 300 ug of mutant IDH1 20-mer peptide subcutaneously with imiquimod. The protocol was immunoSEQ multiplex PCR, while the TCRdb copy is restricted to in-frame clones and leaves out a portion. The repertoire holds about 56,000 clones, roughly nine tenths seen once, with over 1.5% in the top ten. In regard to this clone: As yet, its antigen is unknown.

The rearrangement joins TRBV11-2 to TRBJ2-7, with D perhaps assigned TRBD1 or TRBD2 (5 bases each). The receptor was derived from a man between 35 and 55 years old with glioma. The material sequenced was PBMCs, taken from a glioma patient whose treatment included an IDH1 peptide vaccine. For the CDR3, the DNA is TGTGCCAGCAGCTTAGATTCCGGGACCCCGGTTATGGACGAGCAGTACTTC. It specifies CASSLDSGTPVMDEQYF.